Presented here are 13 T cell receptor beta chains from one specimen sequenced in a study of synovial regulatory T cells in juvenile arthritis. Produced via immunoSEQ multiplex PCR; TCRdb's table is partial and in-frame only. The listing records approximately 9,900 clones. The sample comprised Treg cells from blood. Indicated subset: remaining (HLA-DR-negative) circulating blood Treg cells. These receptors came from a donor younger than 30 with juvenile idiopathic arthritis.

This chain's CDR3 is CAWSSGGHQFF. The V and J genes are TRBV30 and TRBJ2-1; TCRdb calls TRBD2, which cannot be checked without DNA. This CDR3 contains 11 residues. No coding sequence is recorded. Germline V lookup: CDR1 GTSNPN, CDR2 SVGIG (reference sequence).

The rearrangement links TRBV5-1 to TRBJ2-7. CDR1 SGHRS and CDR2 YFSETQ come from the germline V gene. This CDR3 has 14 amino acids. The DNA is not on file. CDR3 residues: CASSFGAGTYKQYF.

The V call is TRBV19, the J call TRBJ2-5. The CDR3 is made up of 14 amino acids. The DNA is unrecorded. Per the germline V gene, CDR1 is LNHDA and CDR2 is SQIVND (reference sequence). CDR3 loop: CASSTQTGTGTQYF. Looking up the rest from reference TRBV19 and TRBJ2-5 gives the full variable domain: DGGITQSPKYLFRKEGQNVTLSCEQNLNHDAMYWYRQDPGQGLRLIYYSQIVNDFQKGDIAEGYSVSREKKESFPLTVTSAQKNPTAFYLCASSTQTGTGTQYFGPGTRLLVL.

This chain joins TRBV5-4 and TRBJ2-1; absent DNA, TCRdb's TRBD1 call cannot be checked. There are 16 residues in the CDR3. DNA is not on record. CDR1 is SGHNT and CDR2 is YYREEE in the germline V gene (reference sequence). CDR3 loop: CASSPGPGQGYNEQFF.

The gene calls are TRBV19 and TRBJ1-5; TCRdb's assignment of TRBD1 cannot be checked, as there is no DNA. The CDR3 spans 14 residues. No DNA is listed. Germline-derived CDR1 and CDR2 are LNHDA and SQIVND (reference sequence). CDR3 protein: CASSKGQSNQPQHF.

The chain recombines TRBV7-8 with TRBJ2-3; as DNA is missing, the TRBD2 call by TCRdb cannot be tested. Germline V gene data show CDR1 as SGHVS and CDR2 as FQNEAQ. The length of the CDR3 is 16 residues. This entry has no DNA. The CDR3 spells CASRPLLAGPTDTQYF.

The chain employs TRBV6-5 and TRBJ2-1; lacking DNA, the TRBD2 call made by TCRdb goes unchecked. CDR3 size: 14 residues. No coding sequence is recorded. Germline values: CDR1 MNHEY, CDR2 SVGAGI. The CDR3 spells CASSRGLKVGEQFF.

The chain carries TRBV5-1 and TRBJ2-2; the TCRdb call, TRBD1, lacks DNA for checking. CDR3 size: 14 residues. No DNA is given. Germline V gene lookup returns CDR1 SGHRS and CDR2 YFSETQ. CDR3 protein: CASSNPRGTGELFF.

V gene TRBV28 combines with J gene TRBJ1-2; TCRdb gives TRBD1 as the D gene, but with no DNA this cannot be confirmed. Germline CDR1 MDHEN, CDR2 SYDVKM. CDR3 length: 13 residues. No DNA was logged. The CDR3: CASSFQANYGYTF.

The genes are TRBV6-5 and TRBJ2-5; with no DNA, the TCRdb D assignment of TRBD2 cannot be verified. Germline CDR1 is MNHEY and CDR2 is SVGAGI. The CDR3 extends over 16 amino acids. DNA is not recorded here. CDR3 in amino acids: CASSYSSGGRGETQYF.

The chain has TRBV7-9 and TRBJ1-2; the D call of TRBD1 rests on TCRdb alone, since no DNA is present to check it. Germline V lookup: CDR1 SEHNR, CDR2 FQNEAQ (reference sequence). The CDR3 loop spans 15 amino acids. The entry carries no DNA sequence. The CDR3 loop is CASSPRGTGDYGYTF.

This rearrangement joins TRBV7-3 to TRBJ2-7; TCRdb gives TRBD2 as the D gene, but with no DNA this cannot be confirmed. Germline V gene data show CDR1 as SGHTA and CDR2 as FQGTGA. The CDR3 is made up of 16 amino acids. No DNA is given. CDR3 in amino acids: CASSLMAGSASYEQYF.

This clone ranks as medium-sized in terms of frequency. This CDR3 is CASSYSREAYEQYF. The gene calls are TRBV6-5 and TRBJ2-7; TCRdb gives TRBD2 as the D gene, but with no DNA this cannot be confirmed. The length of the CDR3 is 14 residues. Only the protein is on record. CDR1 is MNHEY, CDR2 SVGAGI, per germline.